This TCR beta chain derives from a study of CD8 T cells in Susac syndrome. The RNA input was 0.5 to 1 ug, and it was reverse transcribed with random hexamers. TCR beta CDR3 was amplified by immunoSEQ multiplex PCR. This amplification extended across 54 Vbeta and 13 Jbeta segments. TCRdb reprocessed the immunoSEQ multiplex PCR reads with MiXCR, giving one entry per CDR3 protein. This table holds about 130,000 distinct CDR3 sequences, roughly 80% found once. The ends were cut back, 0 bases at V and 1 base at J, with 10 bases in the middle. Germline CDR1 reads MNHEY; CDR2 reads SVGEGT. The CDR3 is 16 residues long. High-throughput TCR beta sequencing covered peripheral CD8+ and CD4+ T cells.

The receptor's source is a human donor with multiple sclerosis. Specimen: CD8+ T cells from PBMCs. The J gene is TRBJ1-5, the V gene TRBV6-2 or TRBV6-3, with D perhaps matching TRBD1 (5 bases). The CDR3 DNA reads TGTGCCAGCAGTTACTCGTCTCACAGGAGCAATCAGCCCCAGCATTTT. Its protein product is CASSYSSHRSNQPQHF.